This is a list of T cell receptor beta chains from one sample in a study of blood T cell repertoires in COVID-19. Using immunoSEQ multiplex PCR, the repertoire was profiled, and TCRdb retains in-frame clones only, with some absent. Of 130,000 to 150,000 clones listed, approximately 90% were seen once; the top ten hold 1.2%. Sequencing input: PBMCs or T cells enriched from blood (not recorded which). Receptor source: a woman aged 25 to 45 with acute COVID-19. CDR3s include the opening cysteine and the closing phenylalanine or tryptophan. Size tells how often a clone was seen (once, few, many) or the class of an expanded clone, and some rows leave it out.

>TRBJ1-2|TRBV19|NA
CASSAQGYGYTF
>TRBJ1-2|TRBV14|NA
CASSQATGGYGYTF
>TRBJ1-1|TRBV4-2|NA
CASSRGQGHTEAFF
>TRBJ2-2|TRBV9|NA
CASSVTSGRGLNTGELFF
>TRBJ2-7|TRBV18|NA
CASSHPGQGSYEQYF
>TRBJ2-7|TRBV7-9|NA
CASSSLRQAPYEQYF
>TRBJ2-1|TRBV7-2|NA
CASSLASGPYNEQFF
>TRBJ2-3|TRBV4-3|once
CASSQDLRTGGNTQYF
>TRBJ2-7|TRBV25-1|NA
CASSNRGHSYEQYF
>TRBJ1-1|TRBV7-9|NA
CASTATGGTEAFF
>TRBJ1-1|TRBV7-2|NA
CASSLRGNTEAFF
>TRBJ2-4|TRBV19|NA
CASSTPGLARAKNIQYF
>TRBJ1-1|TRBV5-1|NA
CASSHGQGSTEAFF
>TRBJ2-5|TRBV6-5|NA
CASSPMAGAQETQYF
>TRBJ2-5|TRBV15|NA
CATSRVAGIETQYF
>TRBJ1-1|TRBV20-1|NA
CSASPLLGAVNTEAFF
>TRBJ2-1|TRBV6-5|NA
CASSFREVGVNEQFF
>TRBJ2-1|TRBV30|NA
CAWNEGVYNEQFF
>TRBJ1-6|TRBV28|NA
CASSETGQIGNSPLHF
>TRBJ1-5|TRBV19|NA
CASSIGGTGHQPQHF
>TRBJ2-7|TRBV29-1|NA
CSAVDRDYEQYF
>TRBJ2-5|TRBV24-1|NA
CATSDRGTGVETQYF
>TRBJ1-1|TRBV7-2|NA
CASSLSRGNTEAFF
>TRBJ2-1|TRBV3-1/TRBV3-2|NA
CASSLTLAGGGNEQFF
>TRBJ2-7|TRBV28|once
CASSLVGAYEQYF
>TRBJ2-5|TRBV7-3|NA
CASSLGLAGGTQYF
>TRBJ1-1|TRBV21-1|NA
CASSKALGTGGSRVSAFF
>TRBJ2-1|TRBV28|NA
CASSSTGTGNNEQFF
>TRBJ2-3|TRBV2|NA
CASSDDSAGSLYTDTQYF
>TRBJ1-5|TRBV28|NA
CASSFSGDFQPQHF
>TRBJ1-5|TRBV30|NA
CAWTGTGSQPQHF
>TRBJ2-1|TRBV10-3|once
CAISEEQDYNEQFF
>TRBJ2-7|TRBV28|once
CASSSSAYEQYF
>TRBJ1-4|TRBV5-1|NA
CASSLRGEGLLFF
>TRBJ2-1|TRBV27|NA
CASRMGYPGNEQFF
>TRBJ2-2|TRBV2|NA
CASDRDRTSGELFF
>TRBJ1-5|TRBV28|NA
CASSSTGGRYPQHF
>TRBJ2-1|TRBV18|NA
CASSPSTGTSGYNEQFF
>TRBJ2-3|TRBV29-1|NA
CSVGTGGVYTQYF
>TRBJ1-2|TRBV19|NA
CASSTPLEAGSYGYTF
>TRBJ1-1|TRBV2|NA
CARGGAILGTEAFF
>TRBJ2-7|TRBV4-2|NA
CASSHLTGQGTYEQYF
>TRBJ2-4|TRBV7-2|once
CASSPGWGGIAKNIQYF
>TRBJ2-1|TRBV20-1|NA
CSGGSYNEQFF
>TRBJ2-7|TRBV3-1/TRBV3-2|NA
CASSRLDSEQYF
>TRBJ1-3|TRBV2|NA
CASSDDLLSGNTIYF
>TRBJ2-2|TRBV28|NA
CASSLTGELFF
>TRBJ1-6|TRBV10-2|NA
CASSDAGRYNSPLHF
>TRBJ1-4|TRBV28|NA
CASSHHPGAGGTNEKLFF
>TRBJ2-7|TRBV7-3|NA
CASSFGTGYEQYF
>TRBJ2-6|TRBV7-9|NA
CASSLWSSGANVLTF
>TRBJ1-5|TRBV15|NA
CATSGERASRTFNNQPQHF
>TRBJ1-2|TRBV18|NA
CASSPPFTGVSSGYTF